What follows are 4 T cell receptor beta chains derived from one specimen sequenced in a study of identical twins. TCRdb reanalysed the 5' RACE reads using MiXCR and keeps one entry per CDR3 protein. Of fewer than 250,000 distinct CDR3 sequences listed, roughly 7.5% are singletons. A further study also used this sample, focusing on yellow fever vaccine responses in identical twins.

Sequenced material: CD8+ T cells sorted from blood. These receptors came from a woman aged 18-30 years in good health.

This clonotype appeared many times. This sequence joins TRBV5-1 and TRBJ2-7; weak D call: TRBD2 (6 bases). The CDR3 is 14 amino acids. Germline assignment: CDR1 SGHRS and CDR2 YFSETQ. Trimming removed 0 bases from V and 4 bases from J, with 11 bases in between. The CDR3 region has the DNA TGCGCCAGCAGCTTGGGGACTACCCAATACGAGCAGTACTTC. It specifies CASSLGTTQYEQYF.

This clonotype came up a few times. The chain has TRBV3-1 and TRBJ2-1, with TRBD2 as a possible D gene (6 bases). V shed 0 bases and J shed 2 bases, with 11 bases lying between them. Germline V CDR1 and CDR2: LGHDT, YNNKEL (reference sequence). CDR3 length equals 16 residues. The CDR3 loop reads CASSQEWGEAYNEQFF. For the CDR3, the DNA is TGTGCCAGCAGCCAAGAATGGGGGGAGGCCTACAATGAGCAGTTCTTC.

This clonotype has only a few counts. The V gene is TRBV18, the J gene TRBJ1-4; weak D call: TRBD1 (5 bases). The CDR3 spans 17 residues. The V end was cut by 0 bases, the J end by 2 bases, with 13 bases between. From germline, CDR1 is KGHSH and CDR2 LQKENI. The CDR3: CASSPPGRGVTNEKLFF. The CDR3 nucleotides are TGTGCCAGCTCACCACCGGGGAGAGGGGTGACTAATGAAAAACTGTTTTTT.

Only a few counts were recorded for this clonotype. V gene TRBV11-1 combines with J gene TRBJ2-6; weak D call: TRBD2 (6 bases). Germline V gene data show CDR1 as SGHAT and CDR2 as FQDESV (reference sequence). Trimming took off 5 bases at V and 1 base at J, with 18 bases between the two ends. CDR3 size: 18 residues. The CDR3 DNA reads as TGTGCCAGCAGCCCTGGGAGGAGCAGGGTTTCTGGGGCCAACGTCCTGACTTTC. Translation gives CASSPGRSRVSGANVLTF.